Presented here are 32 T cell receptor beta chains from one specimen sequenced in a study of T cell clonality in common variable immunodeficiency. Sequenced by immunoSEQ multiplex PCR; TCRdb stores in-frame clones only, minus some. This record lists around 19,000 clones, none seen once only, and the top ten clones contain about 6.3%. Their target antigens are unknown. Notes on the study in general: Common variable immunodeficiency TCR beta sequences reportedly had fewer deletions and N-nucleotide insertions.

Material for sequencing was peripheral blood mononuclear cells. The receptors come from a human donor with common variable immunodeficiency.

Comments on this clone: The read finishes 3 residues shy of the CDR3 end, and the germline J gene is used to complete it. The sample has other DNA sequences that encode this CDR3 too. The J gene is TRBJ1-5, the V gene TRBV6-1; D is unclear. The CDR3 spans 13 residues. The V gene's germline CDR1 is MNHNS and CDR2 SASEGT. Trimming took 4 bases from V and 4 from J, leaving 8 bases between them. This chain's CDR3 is CASSGTGNQPQHF. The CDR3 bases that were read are TGTGCCAGCAGTGGTACGGGGAATCAGCCC.

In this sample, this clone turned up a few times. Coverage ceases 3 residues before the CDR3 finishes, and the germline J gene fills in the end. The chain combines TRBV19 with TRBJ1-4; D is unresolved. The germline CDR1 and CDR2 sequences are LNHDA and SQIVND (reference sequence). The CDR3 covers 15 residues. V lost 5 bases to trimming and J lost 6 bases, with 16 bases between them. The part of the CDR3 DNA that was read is TGTGCCAGTAGTGTAACTGCGGGATCGGATGAAAAA. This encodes CASSVTAGSDEK. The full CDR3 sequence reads CASSVTAGSDEKLFF.

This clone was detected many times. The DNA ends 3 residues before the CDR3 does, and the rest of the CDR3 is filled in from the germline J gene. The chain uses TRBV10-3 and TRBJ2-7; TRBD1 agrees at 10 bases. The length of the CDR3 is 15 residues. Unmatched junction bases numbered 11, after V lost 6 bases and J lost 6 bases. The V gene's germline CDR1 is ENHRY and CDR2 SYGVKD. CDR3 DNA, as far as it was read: TGTGCCATCAGCGATGCTGGACAGGGGGGAGGCGAG. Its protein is CAISDAGQGGGE. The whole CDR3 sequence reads CAISDAGQGGGEQYF.

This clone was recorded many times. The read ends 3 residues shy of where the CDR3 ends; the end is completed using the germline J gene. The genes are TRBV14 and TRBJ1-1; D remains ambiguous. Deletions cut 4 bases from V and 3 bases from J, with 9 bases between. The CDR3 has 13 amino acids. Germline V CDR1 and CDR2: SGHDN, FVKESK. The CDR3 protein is CASSLHRDTEAFF. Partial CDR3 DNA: TGTGCCAGCAGCCTACACCGGGACACTGAA.

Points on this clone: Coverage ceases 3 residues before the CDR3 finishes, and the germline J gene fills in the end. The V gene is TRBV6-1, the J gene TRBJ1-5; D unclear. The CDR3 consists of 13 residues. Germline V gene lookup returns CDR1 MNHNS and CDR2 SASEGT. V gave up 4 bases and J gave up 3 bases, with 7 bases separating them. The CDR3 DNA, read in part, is TGTGCCAGCAGTGTACAGCACAATCAGCCC. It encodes CASSVQHNQP. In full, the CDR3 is CASSVQHNQPQHF.

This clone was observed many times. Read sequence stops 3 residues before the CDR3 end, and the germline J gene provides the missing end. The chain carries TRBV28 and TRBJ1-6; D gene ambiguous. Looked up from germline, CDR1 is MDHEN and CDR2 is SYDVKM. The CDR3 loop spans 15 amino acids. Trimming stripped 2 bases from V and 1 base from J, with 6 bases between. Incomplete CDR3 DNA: TGTGCCAGCAGTTTAGGGCAGTCCTATAATTCACCC. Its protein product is CASSLGQSYNSP. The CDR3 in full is CASSLGQSYNSPLHF.

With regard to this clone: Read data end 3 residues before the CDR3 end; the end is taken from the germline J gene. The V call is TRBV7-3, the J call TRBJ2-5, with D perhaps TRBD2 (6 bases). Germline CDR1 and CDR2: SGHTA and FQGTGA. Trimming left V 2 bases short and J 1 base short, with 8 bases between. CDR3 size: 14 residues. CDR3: CASSLRGIQETQYF. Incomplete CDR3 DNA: TGTGCCAGCAGCTTACGGGGGATCCAAGAGACC. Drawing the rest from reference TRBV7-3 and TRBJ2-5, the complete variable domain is GAGVSQTPSNKVTEKGKYVELRCDPISGHTALYWYRQSLGQGPEFLIYFQGTGAADDSGLPNDRFFAVRPEGSVSTLKIQRTERGDSAVYLCASSLRGIQETQYFGPGTRLLVL.

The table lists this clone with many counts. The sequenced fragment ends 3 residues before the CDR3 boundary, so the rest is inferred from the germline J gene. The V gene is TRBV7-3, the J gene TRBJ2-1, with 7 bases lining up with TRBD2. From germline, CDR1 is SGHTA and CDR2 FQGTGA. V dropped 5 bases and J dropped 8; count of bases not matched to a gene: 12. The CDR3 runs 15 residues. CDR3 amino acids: CASSLGLGFNDEQFF. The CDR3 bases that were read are TGTGCCAGCAGCCTAGGACTAGGTTTCAACGATGAG.

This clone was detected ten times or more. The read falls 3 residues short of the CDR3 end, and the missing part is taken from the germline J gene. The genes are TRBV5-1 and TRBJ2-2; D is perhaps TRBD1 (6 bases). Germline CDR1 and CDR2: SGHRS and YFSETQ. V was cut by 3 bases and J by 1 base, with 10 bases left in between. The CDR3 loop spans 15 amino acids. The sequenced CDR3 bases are TGCGCCAGCAGCTCAGGGGACCTGAACACCGGGGAG. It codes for CASSSGDLNTGE. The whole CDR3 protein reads CASSSGDLNTGELFF.

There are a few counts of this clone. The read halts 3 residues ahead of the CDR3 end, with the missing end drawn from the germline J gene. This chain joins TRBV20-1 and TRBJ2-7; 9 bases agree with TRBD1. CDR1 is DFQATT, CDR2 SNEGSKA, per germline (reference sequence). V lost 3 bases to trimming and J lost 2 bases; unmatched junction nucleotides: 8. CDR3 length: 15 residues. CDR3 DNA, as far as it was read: TGCAGTGCTAGGGACCACAGGGGGCTGACCTACGAG. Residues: CSARDHRGLTYE. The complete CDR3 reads CSARDHRGLTYEQYF.

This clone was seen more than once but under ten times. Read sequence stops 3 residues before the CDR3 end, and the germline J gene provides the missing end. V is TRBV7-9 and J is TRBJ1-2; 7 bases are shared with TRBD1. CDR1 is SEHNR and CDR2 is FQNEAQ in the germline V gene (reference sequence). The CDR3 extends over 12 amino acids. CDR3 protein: CASSLQGGGYTF. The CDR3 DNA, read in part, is TGTGCCAGCAGCTTGCAGGGGGGAGGC. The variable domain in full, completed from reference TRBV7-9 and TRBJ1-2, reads DTGVSQNPRHKITKRGQNVTFRCDPISEHNRLYWYRQTLGQGPEFLTYFQNEAQLEKSRLLSDRFSAERPKGSFSTLEIQRTEQGDSAMYLCASSLQGGGYTFGSGTRLTVV.

CDR3 DNA, as far as it was read: TGTGCCAGCAGTGGGCCGACCAGGGGGCATCAGCCC. It specifies CASSGPTRGHQP. The whole CDR3 is CASSGPTRGHQPQHF. The rearrangement uses TRBV6-1 and TRBJ1-5; 8 nucleotides match TRBD1. The sequence runs out 3 residues before the end of the CDR3; the remainder is reconstructed from the germline J gene. The germline V gene has CDR1 MNHNS and CDR2 SASEGT. Trimming removed 4 bases from V and 5 bases from J; junction bases left unmatched: 7. The CDR3 runs to 15 residues.

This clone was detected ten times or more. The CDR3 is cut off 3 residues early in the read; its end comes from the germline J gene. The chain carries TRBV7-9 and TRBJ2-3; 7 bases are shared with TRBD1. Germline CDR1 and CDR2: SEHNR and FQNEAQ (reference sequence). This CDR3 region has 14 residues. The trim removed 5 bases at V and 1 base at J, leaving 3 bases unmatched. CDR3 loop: CASSPQGGTDTQYF. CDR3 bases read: TGTGCCAGCAGCCCCCAGGGGGGCACAGATACG. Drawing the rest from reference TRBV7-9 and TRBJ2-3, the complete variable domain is DTGVSQNPRHKITKRGQNVTFRCDPISEHNRLYWYRQTLGQGPEFLTYFQNEAQLEKSRLLSDRFSAERPKGSFSTLEIQRTEQGDSAMYLCASSPQGGTDTQYFGPGTRLTVL.

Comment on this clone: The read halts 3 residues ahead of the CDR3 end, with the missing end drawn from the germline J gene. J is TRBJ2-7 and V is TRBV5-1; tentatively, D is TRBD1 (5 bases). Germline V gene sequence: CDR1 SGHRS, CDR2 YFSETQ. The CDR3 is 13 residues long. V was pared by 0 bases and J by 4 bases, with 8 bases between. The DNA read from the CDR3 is TGCGCCAGCAGCTTGGGGACACTGTACGAG. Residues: CASSLGTLYE. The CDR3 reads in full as CASSLGTLYEQYF.

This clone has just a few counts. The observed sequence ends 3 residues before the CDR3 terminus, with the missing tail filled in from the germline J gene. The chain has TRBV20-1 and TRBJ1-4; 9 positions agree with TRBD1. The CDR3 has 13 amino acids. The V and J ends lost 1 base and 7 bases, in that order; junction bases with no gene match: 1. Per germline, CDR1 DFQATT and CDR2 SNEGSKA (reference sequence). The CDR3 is CSARGQGGEKLFF. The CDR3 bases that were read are TGCAGTGCTAGAGGACAGGGGGGTGAAAAA.

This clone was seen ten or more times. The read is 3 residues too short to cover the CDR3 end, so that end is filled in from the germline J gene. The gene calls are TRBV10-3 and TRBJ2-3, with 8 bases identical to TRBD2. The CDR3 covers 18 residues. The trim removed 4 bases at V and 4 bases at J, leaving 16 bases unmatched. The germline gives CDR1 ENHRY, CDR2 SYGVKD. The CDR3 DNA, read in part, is TGTGCCATCAGTGGGACAGCCTCCGGCGGGAGGAACCCAGATACG. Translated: CAISGTASGGRNPDT. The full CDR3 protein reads CAISGTASGGRNPDTQYF.

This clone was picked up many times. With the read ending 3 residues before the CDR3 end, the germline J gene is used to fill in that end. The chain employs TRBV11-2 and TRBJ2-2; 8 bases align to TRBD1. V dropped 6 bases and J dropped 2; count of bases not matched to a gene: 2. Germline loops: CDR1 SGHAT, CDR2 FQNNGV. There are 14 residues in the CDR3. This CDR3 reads CASRGQENTGELFF. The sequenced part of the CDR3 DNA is TGTGCCAGCAGGGGACAGGAAAACACCGGGGAG. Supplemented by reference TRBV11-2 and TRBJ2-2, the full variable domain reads EAGVAQSPRYKIIEKRQSVAFWCNPISGHATLYWYQQILGQGPKLLIQFQNNGVVDDSQLPKDRFSAERLKGVDSTLKIQPAKLEDSAVYLCASRGQENTGELFFGEGSRLTVL.

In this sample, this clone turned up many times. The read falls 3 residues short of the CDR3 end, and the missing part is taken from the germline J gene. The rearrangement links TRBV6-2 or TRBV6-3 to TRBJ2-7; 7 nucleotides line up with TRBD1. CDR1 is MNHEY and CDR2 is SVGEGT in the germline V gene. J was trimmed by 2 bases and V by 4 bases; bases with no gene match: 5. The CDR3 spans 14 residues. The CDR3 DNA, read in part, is TGTGCCAGCAGTTCTGGGACAGCACCCTACGAG. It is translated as CASSSGTAPYE. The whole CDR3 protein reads CASSSGTAPYEQYF.

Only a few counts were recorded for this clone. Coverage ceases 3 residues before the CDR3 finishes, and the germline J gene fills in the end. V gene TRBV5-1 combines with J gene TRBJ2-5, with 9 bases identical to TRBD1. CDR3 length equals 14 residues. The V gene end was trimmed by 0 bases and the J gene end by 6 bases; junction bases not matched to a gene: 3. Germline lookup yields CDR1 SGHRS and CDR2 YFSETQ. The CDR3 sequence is CASSLGTGEKTQYF. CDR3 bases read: TGCGCCAGCAGCTTGGGGACAGGGGAAAAGACC.

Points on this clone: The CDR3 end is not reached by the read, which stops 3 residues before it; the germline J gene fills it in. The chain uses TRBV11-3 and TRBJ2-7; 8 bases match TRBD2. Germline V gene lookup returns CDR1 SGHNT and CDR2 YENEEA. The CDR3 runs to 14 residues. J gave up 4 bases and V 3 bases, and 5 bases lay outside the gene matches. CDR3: CASSFGGAGYEQYF. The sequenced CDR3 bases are TGTGCCAGCAGCTTCGGGGGGGCGGGTTACGAG.

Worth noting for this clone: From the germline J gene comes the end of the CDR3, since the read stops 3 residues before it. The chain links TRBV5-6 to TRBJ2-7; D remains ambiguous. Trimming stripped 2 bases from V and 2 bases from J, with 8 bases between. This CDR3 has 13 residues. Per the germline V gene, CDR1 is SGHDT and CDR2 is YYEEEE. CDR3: CASSFDKTYEQYF. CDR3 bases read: TGTGCCAGCAGCTTTGACAAGACCTACGAG.

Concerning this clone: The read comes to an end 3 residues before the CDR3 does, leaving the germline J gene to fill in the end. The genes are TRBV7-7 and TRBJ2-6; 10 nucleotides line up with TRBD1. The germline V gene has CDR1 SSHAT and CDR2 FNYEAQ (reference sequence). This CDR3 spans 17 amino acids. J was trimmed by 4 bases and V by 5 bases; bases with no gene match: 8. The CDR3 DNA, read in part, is TGTGCCAGCAGCCCTCGGACAGGGGGTCCCGGGGCCAACGTC. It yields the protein CASSPRTGGPGANV. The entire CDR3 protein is CASSPRTGGPGANVLTF.

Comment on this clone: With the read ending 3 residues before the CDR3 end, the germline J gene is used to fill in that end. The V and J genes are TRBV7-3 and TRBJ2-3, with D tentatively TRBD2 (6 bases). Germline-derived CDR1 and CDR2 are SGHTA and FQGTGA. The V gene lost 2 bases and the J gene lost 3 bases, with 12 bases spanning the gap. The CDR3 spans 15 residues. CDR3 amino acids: CASSLEPGRTDTQYF. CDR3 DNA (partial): TGTGCCAGCAGCTTAGAGCCGGGGAGGACAGATACG.

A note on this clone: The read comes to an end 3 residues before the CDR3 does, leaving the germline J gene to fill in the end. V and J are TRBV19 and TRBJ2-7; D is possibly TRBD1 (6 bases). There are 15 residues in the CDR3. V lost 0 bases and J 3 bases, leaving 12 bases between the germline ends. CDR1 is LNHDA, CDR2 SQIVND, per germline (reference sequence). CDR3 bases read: TGTGCCAGTAGTATAGACAACAGGGCCCACTACGAG. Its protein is CASSIDNRAHYE. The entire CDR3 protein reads CASSIDNRAHYEQYF. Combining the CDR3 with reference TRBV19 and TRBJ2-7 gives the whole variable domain DGGITQSPKYLFRKEGQNVTLSCEQNLNHDAMYWYRQDPGQGLRLIYYSQIVNDFQKGDIAEGYSVSREKKESFPLTVTSAQKNPTAFYLCASSIDNRAHYEQYFGPGTRLTVT.

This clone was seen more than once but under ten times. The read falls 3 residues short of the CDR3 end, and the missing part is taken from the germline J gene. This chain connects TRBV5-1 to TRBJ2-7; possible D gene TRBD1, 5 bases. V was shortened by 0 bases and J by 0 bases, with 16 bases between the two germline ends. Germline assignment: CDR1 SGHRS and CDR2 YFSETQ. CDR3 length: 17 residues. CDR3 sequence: CASSLGGSVRSSYEQYF. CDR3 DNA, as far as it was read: TGCGCCAGCAGCTTGGGGGGCAGCGTTAGAAGCTCCTACGAG.

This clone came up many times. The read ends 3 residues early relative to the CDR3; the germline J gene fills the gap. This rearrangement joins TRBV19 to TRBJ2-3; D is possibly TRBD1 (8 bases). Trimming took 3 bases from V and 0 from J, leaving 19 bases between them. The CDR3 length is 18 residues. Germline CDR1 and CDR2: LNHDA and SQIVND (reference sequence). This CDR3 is CASSIGGTGRPSTDTQYF. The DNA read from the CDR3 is TGTGCCAGTAGTATCGGGGGGACAGGTCGTCCTAGCACAGATACG.

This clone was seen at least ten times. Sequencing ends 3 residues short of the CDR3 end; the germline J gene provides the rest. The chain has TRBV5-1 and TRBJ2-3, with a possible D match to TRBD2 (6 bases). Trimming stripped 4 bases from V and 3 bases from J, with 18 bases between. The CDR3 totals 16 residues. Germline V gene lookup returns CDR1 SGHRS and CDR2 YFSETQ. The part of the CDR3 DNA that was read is TGCGCCAGCAGCCCAAGAACTAGCCGGGGTACAGATACG. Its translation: CASSPRTSRGTDT. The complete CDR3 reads CASSPRTSRGTDTQYF.

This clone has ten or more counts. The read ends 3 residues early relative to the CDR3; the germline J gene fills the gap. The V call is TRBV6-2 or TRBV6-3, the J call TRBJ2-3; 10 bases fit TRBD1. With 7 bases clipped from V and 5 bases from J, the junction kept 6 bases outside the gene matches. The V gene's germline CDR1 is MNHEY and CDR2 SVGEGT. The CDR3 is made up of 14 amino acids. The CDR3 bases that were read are TGTGCCAGCACCTTGACAGGGGGCGTAGATACG. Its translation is CASTLTGGVDT. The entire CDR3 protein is CASTLTGGVDTQYF.

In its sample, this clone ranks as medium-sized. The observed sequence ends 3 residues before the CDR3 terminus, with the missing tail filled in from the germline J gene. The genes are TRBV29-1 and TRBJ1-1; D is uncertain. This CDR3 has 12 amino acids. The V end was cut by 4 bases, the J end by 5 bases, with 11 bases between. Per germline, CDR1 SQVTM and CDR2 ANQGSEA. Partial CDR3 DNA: TGCAGCGTTGTGGGCAGGAGAACTGAA. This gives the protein CSVVGRRTE. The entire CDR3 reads CSVVGRRTEAFF.

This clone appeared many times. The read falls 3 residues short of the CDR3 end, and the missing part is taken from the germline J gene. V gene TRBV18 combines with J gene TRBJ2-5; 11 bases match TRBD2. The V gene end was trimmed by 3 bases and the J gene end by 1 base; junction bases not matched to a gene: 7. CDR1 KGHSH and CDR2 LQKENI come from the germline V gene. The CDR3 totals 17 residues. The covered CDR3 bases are TGTGCCAGCTCACCTGGAACCGGGACTAGCGGCCAAGAGACC. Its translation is CASSPGTGTSGQET. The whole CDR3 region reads CASSPGTGTSGQETQYF.

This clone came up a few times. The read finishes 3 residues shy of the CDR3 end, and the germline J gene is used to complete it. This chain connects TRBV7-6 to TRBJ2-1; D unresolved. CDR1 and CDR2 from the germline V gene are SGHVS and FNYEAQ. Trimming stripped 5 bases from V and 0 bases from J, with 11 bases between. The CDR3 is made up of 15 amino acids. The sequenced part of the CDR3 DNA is TGTGCCAGCAGCCCCCCCTATAGCTCCTACAATGAG. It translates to CASSPPYSSYNE. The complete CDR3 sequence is CASSPPYSSYNEQFF.

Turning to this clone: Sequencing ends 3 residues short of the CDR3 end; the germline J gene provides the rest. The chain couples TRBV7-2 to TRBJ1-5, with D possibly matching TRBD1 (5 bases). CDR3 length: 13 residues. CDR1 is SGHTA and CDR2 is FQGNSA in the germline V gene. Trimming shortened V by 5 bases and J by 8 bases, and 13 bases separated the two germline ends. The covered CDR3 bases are TGTGCCAGCAGCATAACGGGAGGGGAGCCC. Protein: CASSITGGEP. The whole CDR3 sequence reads CASSITGGEPQHF.